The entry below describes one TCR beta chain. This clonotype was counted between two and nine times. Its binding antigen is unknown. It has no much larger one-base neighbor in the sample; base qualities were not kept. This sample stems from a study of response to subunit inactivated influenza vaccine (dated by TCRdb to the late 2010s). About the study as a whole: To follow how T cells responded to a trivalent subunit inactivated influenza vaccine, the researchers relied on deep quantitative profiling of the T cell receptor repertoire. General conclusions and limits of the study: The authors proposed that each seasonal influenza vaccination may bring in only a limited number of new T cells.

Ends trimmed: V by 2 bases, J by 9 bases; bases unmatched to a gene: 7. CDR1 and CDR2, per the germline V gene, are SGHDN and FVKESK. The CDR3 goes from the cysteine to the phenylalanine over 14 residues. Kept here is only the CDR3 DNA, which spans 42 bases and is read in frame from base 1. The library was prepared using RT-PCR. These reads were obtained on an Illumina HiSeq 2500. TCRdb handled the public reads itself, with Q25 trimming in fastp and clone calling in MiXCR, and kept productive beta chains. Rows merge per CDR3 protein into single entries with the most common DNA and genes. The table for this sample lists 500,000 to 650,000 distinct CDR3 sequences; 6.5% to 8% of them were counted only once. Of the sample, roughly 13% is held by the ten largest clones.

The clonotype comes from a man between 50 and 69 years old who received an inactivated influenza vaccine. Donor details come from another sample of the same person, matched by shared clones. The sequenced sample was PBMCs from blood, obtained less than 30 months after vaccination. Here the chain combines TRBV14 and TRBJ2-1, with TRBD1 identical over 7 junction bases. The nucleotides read TGTGCCAGCAGCCAACTATCAGGGGGACCTGAGCAGTTCTTC. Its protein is CASSQLSGGPEQFF.